This passage covers 14 T cell receptor beta chains from one sample sequenced in a study of blood T cells in healthy people across ages. Through a sample-barcoded 5' primer and a J-beta primer mix, a second PCR was run for 7 to 11 cycles. TCRdb called the 5' RACE reads again in MiXCR, with one record for every CDR3 protein. The top ten hold approximately 24% of the sample, which has 790,000 or so distinct CDR3 sequences, about 56% seen once. What was sequenced was blood. Source of these receptors: a man aged 40-55 years in good health.

This chain links TRBV28 with TRBJ1-1, with 7 bases matching TRBD1. V dropped 2 bases and J dropped 2; count of bases not matched to a gene: 11. The germline V gene has CDR1 MDHEN and CDR2 SYDVKM. CDR3 length equals 17 residues. The CDR3, as DNA: TGTGCCAGCAGTTTAGGGTATTGGGGACAGACTAACACTGAAGCTTTCTTT. This gives the protein CASSLGYWGQTNTEAFF.

The chain is built from TRBV3-1 and TRBJ2-5, with D perhaps matching TRBD1 (6 bases). The length of the CDR3 is 17 residues. Germline V gives CDR1 LGHDT, CDR2 YNNKEL (reference sequence). The germline V and J ends were trimmed by 4 bases and 1 base, with 19 bases remaining between them. The CDR3 coding sequence is TGTGCCAGCAGCCCTACCCACCCGACAGGACTCCAAGAGACCCAGTACTTC. It codes for CASSPTHPTGLQETQYF.

CDR3 amino acids: CASSPQLGTSATGELFF. The DNA of the CDR3 is TGTGCCAGCAGCCCTCAATTGGGGACTAGCGCTACCGGGGAGCTGTTTTTT. This sequence joins TRBV9 and TRBJ2-2; 10 bases fit TRBD2. Germline V CDR1 and CDR2: SGDLS, YYNGEE. There are 17 residues in the CDR3. Trimming removed 4 bases from V and 5 bases from J; junction bases left unmatched: 11.

The V call is TRBV7-3, the J call TRBJ2-3; the D is unclear. Trimming took off 9 bases at V and 0 bases at J, with 10 bases between the two ends. Germline V lookup: CDR1 SGHTA, CDR2 FQGTGA. The CDR3 length is 13 residues. The CDR3 sequence is CASRTSSTDTQYF. In DNA, the CDR3 is TGTGCCAGTAGGACCTCTAGCACAGATACGCAGTATTTT.

This clonotype was recorded only once. V is TRBV10-3 and J is TRBJ2-5; 9 bases are a match to TRBD1. Trimming removed 7 bases from V and 0 bases from J; junction bases left unmatched: 6. CDR3 size: 15 residues. The germline CDR1 and CDR2 sequences are ENHRY and SYGVKD. CDR3 nucleotide sequence: TGTGCCATCAAGAGTGACAGGGGGAACCAAGAGACCCAGTACTTC. This encodes CAIKSDRGNQETQYF.

This clonotype was observed a few times. The chain employs TRBV5-5 and TRBJ2-6; tentative D call: TRBD2 (7 bases). The CDR3 is 15 residues long. CDR1 and CDR2 from the germline V gene are SGHKS and YYEKEE (reference sequence). Trimming stripped 6 bases from V and 4 bases from J, with 14 bases between. The CDR3 nucleotides are TGTGCCAGCATATACGGGGGGCCAGGGGCCAACGTCCTGACTTTC. This codes for CASIYGGPGANVLTF.

The chain links TRBV4-3 to TRBJ2-5; D unclear. This CDR3 is built from 14 residues. Trimming took off 0 bases at V and 5 bases at J, with 10 bases between the two ends. Per germline, CDR1 LGHNA and CDR2 YSLEER. CDR3 bases: TGCGCCAGCAGCCAAGAAGGGATCGGGGAGACCCAGTACTTC. It translates to CASSQEGIGETQYF.

The rearrangement uses TRBV25-1 and TRBJ1-2, with D perhaps matching TRBD1 (5 bases). Germline V gives CDR1 MGHDK, CDR2 SYGVNS. The CDR3 contains 15 residues. Trimming pared 10 bases from V and 4 bases from J, leaving 22 bases between. CDR3 in DNA: TGTGCCACCAAGGAACCGGGGCCGGAGAGCTATGGCTACACCTTC. It translates to CATKEPGPESYGYTF.

V and J are TRBV28 and TRBJ2-1; TRBD2 agrees at 9 bases. The end of the DNA is better explained by TRBJ2-7, so the J call may be wrong. Germline V lookup: CDR1 MDHEN, CDR2 SYDVKM. This CDR3 is 16 amino acids long. The CDR3 coding sequence is TGTGCCAGCACCGTAATAGCGGGAGCCCTTTACAATGAGCAGTACTTC. This codes for CASTVIAGALYNEQYF.

This clonotype was seen a few times. The chain couples TRBV3-1 to TRBJ1-1; possibly TRBD1 for D (6 bases). CDR1 and CDR2 from the germline V gene are LGHDT and YNNKEL (reference sequence). CDR3 length: 15 amino acids. V gave up 1 base and J gave up 10 bases, with 19 bases separating them. CDR3 in DNA: TGTGCCAGCAGCCAAGCCGGGGGCGCTTCGTGGGGAGCTTTCTTT. It is translated as CASSQAGGASWGAFF. The full variable domain, in which reference TRBV3-1 and TRBJ1-1 provide the parts outside the CDR3, is DTAVSQTPKYLVTQMGNDKSIKCEQNLGHDTMYWYKQDSKKFLKIMFSYNNKELIINETVPNRFSPKSPDKAHLNLHINSLELGDSAVYFCASSQAGGASWGAFFGQGTRLTVV.

The rearrangement uses TRBV7-2 and TRBJ1-6; unclear D gene. Germline V gives CDR1 SGHTA, CDR2 FQGNSA. This CDR3 has 14 residues. The germline V and J ends were trimmed by 6 bases and 4 bases, with 10 bases remaining between them. Here the CDR3 reads CASSSRPYNSPLHF. The CDR3 nucleotides are TGTGCCAGCAGTTCTAGGCCATATAATTCACCCCTCCACTTT.

The rearrangement joins TRBV29-1 to TRBJ2-7; D is ambiguous. The germline V and J ends were trimmed by 4 bases and 3 bases, with 13 bases remaining between them. The CDR3 has 13 amino acids. Per the germline V gene, CDR1 is SQVTM and CDR2 is ANQGSEA. CDR3 sequence: CSVGPPSYYEQYF. DNA for the CDR3: TGCAGCGTTGGACCACCCTCCTACTACGAGCAGTACTTC.

This chain uses TRBV20-1 with TRBJ2-1, with 7 bases that match TRBD1. Germline trimming cut 3 bases from V and 8 bases from J; bases unmatched to any gene: 4. Germline CDR1 and CDR2: DFQATT and SNEGSKA (reference sequence). CDR3 size: 12 residues. The CDR3 reads CSASTGADEQFF. The CDR3 DNA reads TGCAGTGCTAGCACAGGGGCAGATGAGCAGTTCTTC.

A note on this clonotype: Relative to the germline gene, one junction end is altered; a read error may explain this. This chain joins TRBV20-1 and TRBJ1-2; TRBD1 matches at 7 bases. Germline CDR1 DFQATT, CDR2 SNEGSKA (reference sequence). The length of the CDR3 is 12 residues. The CDR3 bases are TGCAGCGCTAGTCGACAGGGTAGGGGCTACACCTTC. Protein: CSASRQGRGYTF.